Listed below are T cell receptor beta chains from one sample, sequenced in a study of Ad26.COV2.S vaccination and SARS-CoV-2 variants. The data were produced by immunoSEQ multiplex PCR, yet TCRdb's version contains in-frame clones alone and is incomplete. In the table there are about 480,000 clones, approximately 90% of which are singletons. The source was peripheral blood, collected in a trial of Ad26.COV2.S vaccine versus placebo. Receptors were obtained from a person aged 18 to 59 who received the Ad26.COV2.S COVID-19 vaccine or a placebo. The CDR3 runs from the conserved cysteine through the conserved F or W. Each record gives: V gene, D gene, J gene, clone size, CDR3 protein, CDR3 DNA. The D gene is left open where the match is weak. Only some rows state a clone size, as once, few, many or a class for expanded clones.

V gene: TRBV25-1; D gene: .; J gene: TRBJ2-3; clone size: .; CDR3 protein: CASSDRRDTQYF; CDR3 DNA: TGTGCCAGCAGTGACCGTAGGGATACGCAGTATTTT
V gene: TRBV5-4; D gene: TRBD1; J gene: TRBJ2-7; clone size: .; CDR3 protein: CASSLDRTGYYEQYF; CDR3 DNA: TGTGCCAGCAGCTTGGATAGGACAGGGTACTACGAGCAGTACTTC
V gene: TRBV6-2/TRBV6-3; D gene: TRBD2; J gene: TRBJ2-1; clone size: .; CDR3 protein: CASSYERGLYNEQFF; CDR3 DNA: TGTGCCAGCAGTTACGAGCGGGGACTATACAATGAGCAGTTCTTC
V gene: TRBV7-9; D gene: TRBD2; J gene: TRBJ2-3; clone size: .; CDR3 protein: CASSPGLVFGPDTQYF; CDR3 DNA: TGTGCCAGCAGCCCGGGACTAGTATTTGGTCCAGATACGCAGTATTTT
V gene: TRBV25-1; D gene: .; J gene: TRBJ2-2; clone size: .; CDR3 protein: CASRGPGGKNTGELFF; CDR3 DNA: TGTGCCAGCCGGGGCCCAGGCGGGAAGAACACCGGGGAGCTGTTTTTT
V gene: TRBV19; D gene: .; J gene: TRBJ2-7; clone size: .; CDR3 protein: CASSIFPGYEQYF; CDR3 DNA: TGTGCCAGTAGTATCTTTCCGGGCTACGAGCAGTACTTC
V gene: TRBV28; D gene: TRBD2; J gene: TRBJ2-5; clone size: .; CDR3 protein: CASSLGPRAGTSGRATAETQYF; CDR3 DNA: TGTGCCAGCAGTCTCGGCCCCCGGGCCGGGACTAGCGGGAGGGCCACTGCGGAGACCCAGTACTTC
V gene: TRBV5-1; D gene: .; J gene: TRBJ2-5; clone size: .; CDR3 protein: CASSLAGQGDGAQYF; CDR3 DNA: TGCGCCAGCAGCTTGGCCGGGCAGGGAGACGGCGCCCAGTACTTC
V gene: TRBV5-1; D gene: .; J gene: TRBJ2-1; clone size: .; CDR3 protein: CASSLRAPRSYNEQFF; CDR3 DNA: TGCGCCAGCAGCTTGAGGGCACCACGGAGCTACAATGAGCAGTTCTTC
V gene: TRBV28; D gene: .; J gene: TRBJ1-5; clone size: .; CDR3 protein: CASSPGSTGGQPQHF; CDR3 DNA: TGTGCCAGCAGCCCTGGATCTACCGGCGGTCAGCCCCAGCATTTT
V gene: TRBV6-6; D gene: TRBD1; J gene: TRBJ2-3; clone size: .; CDR3 protein: CASSSRDRGRSDTQYF; CDR3 DNA: TGTGCCAGCAGTTCCAGGGACAGGGGTAGATCAGATACGCAGTATTTT
V gene: TRBV16; D gene: TRBD2; J gene: TRBJ2-5; clone size: .; CDR3 protein: CASSQVTSGTKETQYF; CDR3 DNA: TGTGCCAGCAGCCAAGTTACTAGCGGTACGAAAGAGACCCAGTACTTC
V gene: TRBV19; D gene: .; J gene: TRBJ1-2; clone size: .; CDR3 protein: CASSITRADYGYTF; CDR3 DNA: TGTGCCAGTAGTATTACCCGGGCGGACTATGGCTACACCTTC
V gene: TRBV27; D gene: .; J gene: TRBJ1-1; clone size: .; CDR3 protein: CASSLLGSRNTEAFF; CDR3 DNA: TGTGCCAGCAGTTTATTGGGCAGCAGGAACACTGAAGCTTTCTTT
V gene: TRBV5-8; D gene: .; J gene: TRBJ2-7; clone size: .; CDR3 protein: CASSLEGFTYEQYF; CDR3 DNA: TGTGCCAGCAGCTTGGAAGGGTTCACCTACGAGCAGTACTTC
V gene: TRBV2; D gene: .; J gene: TRBJ2-1; clone size: .; CDR3 protein: CASGFGFEGSNEQFF; CDR3 DNA: TGTGCCAGCGGCTTCGGATTCGAAGGTAGCAATGAGCAGTTCTTC
V gene: TRBV5-6; D gene: .; J gene: TRBJ1-2; clone size: .; CDR3 protein: CASSYVEGLDYGYTF; CDR3 DNA: TGTGCCAGCAGCTACGTAGAGGGTTTAGACTATGGCTACACCTTC
V gene: TRBV30; D gene: .; J gene: TRBJ2-3; clone size: medium-sized; CDR3 protein: CAWSVIDTQYF; CDR3 DNA: TGTGCCTGGAGTGTGATAGATACGCAGTATTTT
V gene: TRBV5-4; D gene: .; J gene: TRBJ2-1; clone size: .; CDR3 protein: CASSPEVRFNEQFF; CDR3 DNA: TGTGCCAGCAGCCCCGAGGTCCGGTTTAATGAGCAGTTCTTC
V gene: TRBV10-3; D gene: .; J gene: TRBJ2-1; clone size: .; CDR3 protein: CAISLEPGPRSHNEQFF; CDR3 DNA: TGTGCCATCAGCCTGGAACCGGGACCCCGATCTCACAATGAGCAGTTCTTC
V gene: TRBV19; D gene: .; J gene: TRBJ2-1; clone size: .; CDR3 protein: CASSWAGVMDNEQFF; CDR3 DNA: TGTGCCAGTAGCTGGGCGGGCGTGATGGACAATGAGCAGTTCTTC
V gene: TRBV19; D gene: TRBD2; J gene: TRBJ2-2; clone size: once; CDR3 protein: CASSIPGRGNTGELFF; CDR3 DNA: TGTGCCAGTAGTATCCCCGGGAGGGGCAACACCGGGGAGCTGTTTTTT
V gene: TRBV4-3; D gene: TRBD2; J gene: TRBJ2-2; clone size: .; CDR3 protein: CASSHGGGLAGGIGTGELFF; CDR3 DNA: TGCGCCAGCAGCCATGGCGGGGGACTAGCGGGAGGGATTGGCACCGGGGAGCTGTTTTTT
V gene: TRBV7-9; D gene: .; J gene: TRBJ2-1; clone size: .; CDR3 protein: CASSTSNEQFF; CDR3 DNA: TGTGCCAGCAGCACCAGCAATGAGCAGTTCTTC
V gene: TRBV10-3; D gene: TRBD2; J gene: TRBJ2-7; clone size: .; CDR3 protein: CAIRRTTSGGLYEQYF; CDR3 DNA: TGTGCCATCCGCCGGACCACTAGCGGAGGGCTCTACGAGCAGTACTTC
V gene: TRBV18; D gene: TRBD2; J gene: TRBJ2-1; clone size: once; CDR3 protein: CASSPKTSGTYNEQFF; CDR3 DNA: TGTGCCAGCTCACCTAAGACTAGCGGGACCTACAATGAGCAGTTCTTC
V gene: TRBV19; D gene: .; J gene: TRBJ1-6; clone size: .; CDR3 protein: CASSADYNSPLHF; CDR3 DNA: TGTGCCAGTAGTGCGGATTATAATTCACCCCTCCACTTT
V gene: TRBV12-3/TRBV12-4; D gene: .; J gene: TRBJ1-3; clone size: .; CDR3 protein: CASSSTAGNTIYF; CDR3 DNA: TGTGCCAGCAGCTCCACCGCTGGAAACACCATATATTTT
V gene: TRBV28; D gene: .; J gene: TRBJ1-5; clone size: few; CDR3 protein: CASSLGGIAGNQPQHF; CDR3 DNA: TGTGCCAGCAGTTTGGGGGGGATTGCTGGCAATCAGCCCCAGCATTTT
V gene: TRBV5-6; D gene: .; J gene: TRBJ2-2; clone size: .; CDR3 protein: CASSLQDRPNTGELFF; CDR3 DNA: TGTGCCAGCAGCCTTCAGGACAGACCAAACACCGGGGAGCTGTTTTTT
V gene: TRBV18; D gene: TRBD1; J gene: TRBJ2-1; clone size: .; CDR3 protein: CASSRTGGGEQFF; CDR3 DNA: TGTGCCAGCTCACGGACAGGGGGGGGTGAGCAGTTCTTC
V gene: TRBV9; D gene: .; J gene: TRBJ1-1; clone size: .; CDR3 protein: CASSGSDDTEAFF; CDR3 DNA: TGTGCCAGCAGCGGGAGTGATGACACTGAAGCTTTCTTT
V gene: TRBV28; D gene: .; J gene: TRBJ1-1; clone size: .; CDR3 protein: CASSPVGLWSEEEAFF; CDR3 DNA: TGTGCCAGCAGTCCTGTAGGTCTTTGGTCGGAGGAAGAAGCTTTCTTT
V gene: TRBV18; D gene: .; J gene: TRBJ2-1; clone size: .; CDR3 protein: CASSPKTVSYNEQFF; CDR3 DNA: TGTGCCAGCTCACCTAAGACAGTCTCCTACAATGAGCAGTTCTTC
V gene: TRBV20-1; D gene: .; J gene: TRBJ1-5; clone size: .; CDR3 protein: CSASLAANSNQPQHF; CDR3 DNA: TGCAGTGCTAGTTTGGCGGCTAATAGCAATCAGCCCCAGCATTTT
V gene: TRBV7-2; D gene: .; J gene: TRBJ1-4; clone size: .; CDR3 protein: CASSLVNEKLFF; CDR3 DNA: TGTGCCAGCAGCTTAGTCAATGAAAAACTGTTTTTT
V gene: TRBV28; D gene: .; J gene: TRBJ2-7; clone size: .; CDR3 protein: CASSLSPQREQYF; CDR3 DNA: TGTGCCAGCAGTTTATCTCCCCAGCGCGAGCAGTACTTC
V gene: TRBV7-9; D gene: .; J gene: TRBJ2-3; clone size: .; CDR3 protein: CASSFLDLTDTQYF; CDR3 DNA: TGTGCCAGCAGCTTTCTGGATCTCACAGATACGCAGTATTTT
V gene: TRBV3-1/TRBV3-2; D gene: .; J gene: TRBJ1-3; clone size: once; CDR3 protein: CASSQVPGAGNTIYF; CDR3 DNA: TGTGCCAGCAGCCAAGTACCGGGGGCTGGAAACACCATATATTTT
V gene: TRBV9; D gene: .; J gene: TRBJ1-1; clone size: .; CDR3 protein: CASSVELWGDLNTEAFF; CDR3 DNA: TGTGCCAGCAGCGTAGAATTATGGGGGGATTTGAACACTGAAGCTTTCTTT
V gene: TRBV5-1; D gene: .; J gene: TRBJ2-1; clone size: .; CDR3 protein: CASSLILGNEQFF; CDR3 DNA: TGCGCCAGCAGCTTGATACTGGGCAATGAGCAGTTCTTC
V gene: TRBV5-1; D gene: .; J gene: TRBJ1-1; clone size: .; CDR3 protein: CASSLEPDTEAFF; CDR3 DNA: TGCGCCAGCAGCTTGGAACCTGACACTGAAGCTTTCTTT
V gene: TRBV18; D gene: .; J gene: TRBJ1-2; clone size: .; CDR3 protein: CASSPPPPNYGYTF; CDR3 DNA: TGTGCCAGCTCACCACCGCCGCCTAACTATGGCTACACCTTC
V gene: TRBV4-2; D gene: .; J gene: TRBJ1-2; clone size: .; CDR3 protein: CASSQDPDSGYTF; CDR3 DNA: TGTGCCAGCAGCCAAGACCCGGATTCTGGCTACACCTTC
V gene: TRBV7-8; D gene: .; J gene: TRBJ2-1; clone size: .; CDR3 protein: CASSPGQPVEQFF; CDR3 DNA: TGTGCCAGCAGCCCGGGACAACCTGTGGAGCAGTTCTTC
V gene: TRBV7-2; D gene: .; J gene: TRBJ2-3; clone size: .; CDR3 protein: CASRRGVKADTQYF; CDR3 DNA: TGTGCCAGCAGACGAGGGGTGAAGGCAGATACGCAGTATTTT
V gene: TRBV28; D gene: .; J gene: TRBJ1-4; clone size: .; CDR3 protein: CASTPHGSANEKLFF; CDR3 DNA: TGTGCCAGCACCCCGCATGGTTCAGCTAATGAAAAACTGTTTTTT
V gene: TRBV6-5; D gene: TRBD1; J gene: TRBJ1-1; clone size: .; CDR3 protein: CASTAGGRVGAFF; CDR3 DNA: TGTGCCAGCACAGCAGGGGGTCGGGTCGGAGCTTTCTTT
V gene: TRBV6-2/TRBV6-3; D gene: .; J gene: TRBJ1-1; clone size: .; CDR3 protein: CASSYSNAFTEAFF; CDR3 DNA: TGTGCCAGCAGTTACTCGAATGCCTTCACTGAAGCTTTCTTT
V gene: TRBV30; D gene: .; J gene: TRBJ1-1; clone size: .; CDR3 protein: CAWRDSLNTEAFF; CDR3 DNA: TGTGCCTGGAGGGACAGTTTGAACACTGAAGCTTTCTTT
V gene: TRBV2; D gene: .; J gene: TRBJ1-1; clone size: .; CDR3 protein: CASTSGGGTEAFF; CDR3 DNA: TGTGCCAGCACTTCAGGAGGCGGCACTGAAGCTTTCTTT
V gene: TRBV5-1; D gene: TRBD2; J gene: TRBJ2-1; clone size: .; CDR3 protein: CASRPGTSGVRTLYNEQFF; CDR3 DNA: TGCGCCAGCAGGCCGGGGACTAGCGGGGTGAGGACCCTTTACAATGAGCAGTTCTTC
V gene: TRBV30; D gene: .; J gene: TRBJ2-5; clone size: .; CDR3 protein: CAWTPRGSVETQYF; CDR3 DNA: TGTGCCTGGACTCCCCGGGGGTCCGTAGAGACCCAGTACTTC
V gene: TRBV6-5; D gene: .; J gene: TRBJ2-5; clone size: .; CDR3 protein: CASKGTPRGETQYF; CDR3 DNA: TGTGCCAGCAAGGGGACTCCGCGAGGGGAGACCCAGTACTTC